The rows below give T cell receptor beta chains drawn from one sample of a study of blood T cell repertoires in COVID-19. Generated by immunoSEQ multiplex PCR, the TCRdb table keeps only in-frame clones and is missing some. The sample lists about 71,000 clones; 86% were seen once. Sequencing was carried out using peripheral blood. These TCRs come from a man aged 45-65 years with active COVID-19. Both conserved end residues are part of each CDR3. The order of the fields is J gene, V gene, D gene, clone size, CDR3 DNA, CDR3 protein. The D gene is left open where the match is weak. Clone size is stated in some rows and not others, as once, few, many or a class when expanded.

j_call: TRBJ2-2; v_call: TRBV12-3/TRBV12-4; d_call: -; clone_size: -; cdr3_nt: TGTGCCAGCAGTTTGCGCACCGGGGAGCTGTTTTTT; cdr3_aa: CASSLRTGELFF
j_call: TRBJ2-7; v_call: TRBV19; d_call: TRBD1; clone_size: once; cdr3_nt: TGTGCCAGTAGTCCCGGGACAGGGGGCTACGAGCAGTACTTC; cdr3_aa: CASSPGTGGYEQYF
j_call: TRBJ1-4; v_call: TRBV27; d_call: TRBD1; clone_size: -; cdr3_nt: TGTGCCAGCAGTCCGAGAGCCCTGGACAGGGGGAATGAAAAACTGTTTTTT; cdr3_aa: CASSPRALDRGNEKLFF
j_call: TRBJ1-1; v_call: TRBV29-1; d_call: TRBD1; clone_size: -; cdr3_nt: TGCAGCCTCGGACAGGCCGAAGCTTTCTTT; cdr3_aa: CSLGQAEAFF
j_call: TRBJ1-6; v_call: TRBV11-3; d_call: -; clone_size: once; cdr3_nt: TGTGCCAGCAGCTTATTCTTGGGAGGCCTTAATTCACCCCTCCACTTT; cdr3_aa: CASSLFLGGLNSPLHF
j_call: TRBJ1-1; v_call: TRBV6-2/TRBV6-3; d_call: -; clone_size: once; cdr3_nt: TGTGCCAGCAGTTACGCGGTGCTCACTGAAGCTTTCTTT; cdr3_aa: CASSYAVLTEAFF
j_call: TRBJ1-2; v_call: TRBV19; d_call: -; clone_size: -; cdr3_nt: TGTGCCAGTAGTATAGGTAGTCAGGGGCTTCTGTACACCTATGGCTACACCTTC; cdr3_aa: CASSIGSQGLLYTYGYTF
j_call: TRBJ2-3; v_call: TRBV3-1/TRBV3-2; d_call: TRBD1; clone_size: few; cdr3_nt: TGTGCCAGCAGCCCCGGACAGGGGATTCGCACAGATACGCAGTATTTT; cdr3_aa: CASSPGQGIRTDTQYF
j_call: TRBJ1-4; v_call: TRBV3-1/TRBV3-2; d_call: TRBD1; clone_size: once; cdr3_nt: TGTGCCAGCAGCTGGACAGGGTCAGCTGAAAAACTGTTTTTT; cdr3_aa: CASSWTGSAEKLFF
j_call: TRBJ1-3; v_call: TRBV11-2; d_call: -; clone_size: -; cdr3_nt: TGTGCCAGCAGCTTAGCGCACAGGGCTTTTGTTAGCTCTGGAAACACCATATATTTT; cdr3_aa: CASSLAHRAFVSSGNTIYF
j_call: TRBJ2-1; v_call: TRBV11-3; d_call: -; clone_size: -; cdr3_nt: TGTGCCAGCAGCTTGGGGGTAGAAGGGGGTGAGCAGTTCTTC; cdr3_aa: CASSLGVEGGEQFF
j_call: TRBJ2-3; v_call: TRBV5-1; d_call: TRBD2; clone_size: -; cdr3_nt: TGCGCCAGCAGCTTGGCTAGCGGACCAGATACGCAGTATTTT; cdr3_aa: CASSLASGPDTQYF
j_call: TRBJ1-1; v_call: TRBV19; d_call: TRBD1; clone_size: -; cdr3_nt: TGTGCCAGTAGTATCGGGACAGGCACTGAAGCTTTCTTT; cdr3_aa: CASSIGTGTEAFF
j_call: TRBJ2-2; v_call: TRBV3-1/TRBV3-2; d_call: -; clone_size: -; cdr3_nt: TGTGCCAGCAGCCAAGATCTATACCCGAACACCGGGGAGCTGTTTTTT; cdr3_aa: CASSQDLYPNTGELFF
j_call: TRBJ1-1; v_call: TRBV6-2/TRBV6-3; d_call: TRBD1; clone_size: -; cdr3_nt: TGTGCCAGCAGTCCCTTGGACAGGGTGAACACTGAAGCTTTCTTT; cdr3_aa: CASSPLDRVNTEAFF
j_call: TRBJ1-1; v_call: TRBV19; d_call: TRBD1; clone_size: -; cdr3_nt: TGTGCCACCACTAACAGGGGGAACACTGAAGCTTTCTTT; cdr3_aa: CATTNRGNTEAFF
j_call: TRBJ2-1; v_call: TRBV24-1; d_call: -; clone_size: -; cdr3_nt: TGTGCCACCAGCTTGGACAGCCGGCGACGCGGAGTCCGGGATGAGCAGTTCTTC; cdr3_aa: CATSLDSRRRGVRDEQFF
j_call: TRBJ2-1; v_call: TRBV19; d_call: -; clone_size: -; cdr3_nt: TGTGCCAGTAGATTAGACAGGCTCGGTGAGCAGTTCTTC; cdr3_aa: CASRLDRLGEQFF
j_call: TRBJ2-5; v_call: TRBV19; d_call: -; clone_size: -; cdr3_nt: TGTGCCAGTAGCCCGACCGGGGTACAAGAGACCCAGTACTTC; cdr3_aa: CASSPTGVQETQYF
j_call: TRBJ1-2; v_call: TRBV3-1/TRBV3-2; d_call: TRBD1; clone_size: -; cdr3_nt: TGTGCCAGTCATCAGGGGGCTAGTCACTTCGGCTACACCTTC; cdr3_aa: CASHQGASHFGYTF
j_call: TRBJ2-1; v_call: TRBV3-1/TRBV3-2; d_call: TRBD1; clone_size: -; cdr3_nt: TGTGCCAGCAGCCCCAGGACAGGGAACTACAATGAGCAGTTCTTC; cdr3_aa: CASSPRTGNYNEQFF
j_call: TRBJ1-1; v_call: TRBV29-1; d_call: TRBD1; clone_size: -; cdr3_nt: TGCAGCTCTGGGACAGGAGGGCTGAACACTGAAGCTTTCTTT; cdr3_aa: CSSGTGGLNTEAFF
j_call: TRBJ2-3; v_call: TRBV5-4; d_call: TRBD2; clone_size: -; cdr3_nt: TGTGCCAGCAGCCTCATGGGGGGGAGGGCCCTGGATACGCAGTATTTT; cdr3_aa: CASSLMGGRALDTQYF
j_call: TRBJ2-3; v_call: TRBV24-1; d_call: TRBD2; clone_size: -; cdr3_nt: TGTGCCACCAGTGACCGGGCGGGGGGGTCCCTGGATACGCAGTATTTT; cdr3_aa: CATSDRAGGSLDTQYF
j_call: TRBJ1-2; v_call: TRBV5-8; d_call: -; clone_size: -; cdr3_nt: TGTGCCAGCAGCCTCCTGGACAGAGGTGGAGGCTACACCTTC; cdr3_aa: CASSLLDRGGGYTF
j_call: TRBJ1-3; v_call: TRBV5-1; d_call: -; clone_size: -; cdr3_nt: TGCGCCAGCAGCTTGGCAGGGATCCCTGGAAACACCATATATTTT; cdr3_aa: CASSLAGIPGNTIYF
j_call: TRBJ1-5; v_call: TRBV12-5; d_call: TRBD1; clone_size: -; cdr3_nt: TGTGCTAGTGGTATTACAGGGGGCGACCAGCCCCAGCATTTT; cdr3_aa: CASGITGGDQPQHF
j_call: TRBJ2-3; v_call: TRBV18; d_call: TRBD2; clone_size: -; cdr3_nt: TGTGCCAGCTCACCAGGCGGGAGGGCAGATACGCAGTATTTT; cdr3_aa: CASSPGGRADTQYF
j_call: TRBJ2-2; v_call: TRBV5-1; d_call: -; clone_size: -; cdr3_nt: TGCGCCAGCACCCCCAGCGGGACCGGGGAGCTGTTTTTT; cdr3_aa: CASTPSGTGELFF